The 2 T cell receptor beta chains presented below share a single source sample, sequenced in a study of human T cells and chemical hapten exposure (dated by TCRdb to the early 2020s). In light of the paper, this sample's time point label describes: patch test 2, 6 weeks after DPC sensitization. Per the publication, the treatment or condition label means: therapeutic diphenylcyclopropenone sensitization with weekly scalp DPC. Libraries were made using RACE. The instrument was a NextSeq 500. TCRdb trimmed the raw reads at Q25, called clones with MiXCR and kept productive beta chains. Under each unique CDR3 protein, matching rows form one entry showing the most common genes and DNA. The sample records about 380,000 distinct CDR3 sequences, about 6.9% of which are singletons. The ten largest clones add up to about 5.4% of the sample. The sample in question was whole blood, obtained in connection with sensitization to the hapten diphenylcyclopropenone (DPC). These receptors all stem from a woman between 18 and 30 years old with alopecia areata. Some clones in this sample may be carry-over from other donors' samples.

This clonotype was found a few times. The gene calls are TRBV11-2 and TRBJ2-2, with unresolved D. Germline V gene lookup returns CDR1 SGHAT and CDR2 FQNNGV. Trimming cost V 5 bases and J 2 bases, with 6 bases left between them. This CDR3 region has 13 residues. The DNA of the CDR3 is TGTGCCAGCAGCACCATTAACACCGGGGAGCTGTTTTTT. Protein: CASSTINTGELFF.

This clonotype has more than one count but fewer than ten. V is TRBV3-1 and J is TRBJ2-1; perhaps TRBD2 as D (6 bases). Germline assignment: CDR1 LGHDT and CDR2 YNNKEL (reference sequence). V lost 1 base and J 3 bases, leaving 13 bases between the germline ends. This CDR3 is built from 16 residues. CDR3 sequence reads: CASSQGDGGLYNEQFF. CDR3 nucleotide sequence: TGTGCCAGCAGCCAAGGTGATGGGGGACTCTACAATGAGCAGTTCTTC.